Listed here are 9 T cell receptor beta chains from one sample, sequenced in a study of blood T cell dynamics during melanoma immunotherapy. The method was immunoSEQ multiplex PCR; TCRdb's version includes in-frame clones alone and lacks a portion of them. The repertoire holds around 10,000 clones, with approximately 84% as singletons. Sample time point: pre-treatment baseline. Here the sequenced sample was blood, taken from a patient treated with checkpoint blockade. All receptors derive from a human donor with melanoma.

The DNA of the CDR3 is TGTGCCAGCAGCGTAGAGGGGGCCGTGAACACTGAAGCTTTCTTT. Translated, it gives CASSVEGAVNTEAFF. This chain uses TRBV5-5 with TRBJ1-1; 7 nucleotides line up with TRBD1. J was trimmed by 0 bases and V by 4 bases; bases with no gene match: 6. This CDR3 is 15 amino acids long. Germline CDR1 SGHKS, CDR2 YYEKEE (reference sequence).

The CDR3, as DNA: TGCGCCAGCAGCCCGGACACCCCAGGCACCGGGGAGCTGTTTTTT. Translated: CASSPDTPGTGELFF. V is TRBV5-1 and J is TRBJ2-2; tentatively, D is TRBD1 (5 bases). Per the germline V gene, CDR1 is SGHRS and CDR2 is YFSETQ. The ends were cut back, 4 bases at V and 4 bases at J, with 14 bases in the middle. The CDR3 runs 15 residues.

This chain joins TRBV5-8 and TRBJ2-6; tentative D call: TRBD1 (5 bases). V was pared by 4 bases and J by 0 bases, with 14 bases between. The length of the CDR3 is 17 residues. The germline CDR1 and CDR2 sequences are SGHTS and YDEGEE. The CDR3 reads CASSRRVSTSGANVLTF. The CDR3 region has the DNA TGTGCCAGCAGCCGCAGGGTATCCACCTCTGGGGCCAACGTCCTGACTTTC.

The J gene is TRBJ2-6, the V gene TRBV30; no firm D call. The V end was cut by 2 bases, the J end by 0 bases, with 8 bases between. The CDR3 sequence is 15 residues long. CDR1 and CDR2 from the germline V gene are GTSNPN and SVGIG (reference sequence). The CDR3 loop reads CAWSHSLSGANVLTF. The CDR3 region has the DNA TGTGCCTGGAGTCACAGCCTCTCTGGGGCCAACGTCCTGACTTTC.

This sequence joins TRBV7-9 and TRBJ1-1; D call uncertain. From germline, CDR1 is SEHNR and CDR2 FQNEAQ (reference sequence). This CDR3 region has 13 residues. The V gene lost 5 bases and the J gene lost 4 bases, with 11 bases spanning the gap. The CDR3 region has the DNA TGTGCCAGCAGCCCTGACGTAACCACTGAAGCTTTCTTT. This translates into CASSPDVTTEAFF.

The CDR3 DNA follows: TGCGCCAGCAGCTACATACAGGGGGCACCCGGGGAGCTGTTTTTT. Translating gives CASSYIQGAPGELFF. This chain uses TRBV5-1 with TRBJ2-2; 9 bases are a match to TRBD1. Germline assignment: CDR1 SGHRS and CDR2 YFSETQ. V shed 3 bases and J 6 bases; nucleotides not matched to a gene: 6. The CDR3 is 15 residues long.

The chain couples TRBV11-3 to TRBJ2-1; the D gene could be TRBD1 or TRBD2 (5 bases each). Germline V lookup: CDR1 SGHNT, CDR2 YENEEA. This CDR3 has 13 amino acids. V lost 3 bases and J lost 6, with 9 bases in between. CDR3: CASSFGTANEQFF. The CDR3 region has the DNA TGTGCCAGCAGCTTTGGGACCGCCAATGAGCAGTTCTTC.

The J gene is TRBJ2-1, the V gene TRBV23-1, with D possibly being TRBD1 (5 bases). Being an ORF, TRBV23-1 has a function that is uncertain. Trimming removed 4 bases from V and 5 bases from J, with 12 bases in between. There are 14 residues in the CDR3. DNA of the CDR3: TGCGCCAGCAGTCCAGGGCCCTTAAACAATGAGCAGTTCTTC. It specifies CASSPGPLNNEQFF.

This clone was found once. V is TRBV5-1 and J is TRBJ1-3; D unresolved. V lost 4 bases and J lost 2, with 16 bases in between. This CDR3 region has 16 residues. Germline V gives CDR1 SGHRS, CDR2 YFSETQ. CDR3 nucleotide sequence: TGCGCCAGCAGCCTGGGAAGTGGAGGGACTGGAAACACCATATATTTT. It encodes CASSLGSGGTGNTIYF.